Each of the 4 T cell receptor beta chains below was sequenced from the same sample in a study of OX40 agonist ivuxolimab in advanced cancers. The protocol was immunoSEQ multiplex PCR, while the TCRdb copy is restricted to in-frame clones and leaves out a portion. The sample includes about 83,000 clones, 80% to 90% seen only once; the top ten take 1.5% to 2%. Sequenced material: CD4+ or CD8+ T cells sorted from blood, taken in a trial of the OX40 agonist ivuxolimab. The receptors shown here come from an adult with an advanced solid tumor such as melanoma, head and neck, liver or kidney cancer.

The CDR3 DNA reads TGTGCCAGCAGGCCCTTGGGGGATTCACCCCTCCACTTT. This translates into CASRPLGDSPLHF. V and J are TRBV6-1 and TRBJ1-6; a possible D gene is TRBD1 (5 bases). Between the trimmed V and J ends, which lost 6 bases and 8 bases, there was a span of 11 bases. From germline, CDR1 is MNHNS and CDR2 SASEGT. This CDR3 has 13 residues.

Concerning this clone itself: Other DNA sequences in the sample encode the same CDR3. The gene calls are TRBV30 and TRBJ1-4; possible D gene TRBD1, 6 bases. Germline V CDR1 and CDR2: GTSNPN, SVGIG (reference sequence). V lost 2 bases and J 2 bases, leaving 12 bases between the germline ends. The CDR3 is 15 amino acids. Written as DNA, the CDR3 is TGTGCCTGGAGTACGGGACATCCCACTAATGAAAAACTGTTTTTT. This codes for CAWSTGHPTNEKLFF.

The V and J genes are TRBV15 and TRBJ2-7, with 8 bases fitting TRBD2. Germline values: CDR1 LNHNV, CDR2 YYDKDF (reference sequence). The J segment lost 3 bases and the V segment lost 1 base, leaving 5 bases of the junction unmatched. CDR3 length equals 15 residues. The CDR3 here is CATSRGRTSSYEQYF. The CDR3 DNA reads as TGTGCCACCAGCAGAGGGAGGACTAGCAGCTACGAGCAGTACTTC.

This clone was seen more than once but under ten times. This CDR3 reads CAWSMGVATFF. CDR3 DNA sequence: TGTGCCTGGAGCATGGGAGTGGCAACTTTCTTT. The V call is TRBV30, the J call TRBJ1-1, with D unresolved. Trimming cost V 3 bases and J 12 bases, with 14 bases left between them. This CDR3 region has 11 residues. CDR1 GTSNPN and CDR2 SVGIG come from the germline V gene (reference sequence).